The TCR beta chain described here comes from a study of Ad26.COV2.S vaccination and SARS-CoV-2 variants. Study in general: Enrollment placed the donor in the COV1001 Ad26.COV2.S trial arm. Study observations and caveats: For non-spike TCRs, breadth in vaccine recipients resembled that in placebo recipients. Reported findings describe substantial breadth in spike-specific CD8+ and CD4+ T cell responses following vaccination.

With regard to this clone: Antigen specificity is unknown.

V was clipped by 1 base and J by 4 bases; unmatched bases: 7. This CDR3 is 15 amino acids long. Germline-derived CDR1 and CDR2 are GTSNPN and SVGIG (reference sequence). Noted treatment: some 19 received Ad26.COV2.S at low or high dose, single or two shots; about 5 received placebo; per-sample allocation not given. After the first vaccine or placebo injection, samples were drawn on day 63. Whoever gave the sample was an adult aged 18-55 years in Boston. The data were produced by immunoSEQ multiplex PCR, yet TCRdb's version contains in-frame clones alone and is incomplete. The sample shows hundreds of thousands of clones, roughly 90% of them seen only once.

The chain carries TRBV30 and TRBJ2-3; 8 nucleotides agree with TRBD1. The sample consisted of peripheral blood, taken in a trial of Ad26.COV2.S vaccine versus placebo. The origin of this receptor is a person between 18 and 65 years old who received the Ad26.COV2.S COVID-19 vaccine or a placebo. CDR3 sequence (DNA): TGTGCCTGGAGTGCCCCTCGGACAGGGCCAGATACGCAGTATTTT. Protein sequence: CAWSAPRTGPDTQYF.